A single TCR beta chain is shown here with its context. The record originates from a study of blood T cell repertoires in COVID-19. Across the whole study: The United States, Italy and Spain provided the acute and convalescent COVID-19 samples. T cells, B-cell-depleted T cells, or PBMCs provided the cDNA or gDNA that served as material.

The ends lost 2 bases at V and 8 bases at J; junction bases unmatched: 4. Looked up from germline, CDR1 is SQVTM and CDR2 is ANQGSEA. This CDR3 is 12 amino acids long. Original handling: Amplification of reference gene primers provided the estimated nucleated cell counts. The method was immunoSEQ multiplex PCR; TCRdb's version includes in-frame clones alone and lacks a portion of them. That table gives V, J and clone size, and the DNA gave D and trimming. The repertoire holds some 180,000 clones, with nearly 90% as singletons. Sequenced: peripheral blood. The chain has TRBV29-1 and TRBJ1-2; TRBD1 aligns across 8 bases. The TCR comes from a man between 60 and 75 years old with active or convalescent COVID-19. The DNA for the CDR3 is TGCAGCGTTGAACGAACAGGGGGAGGCTACACCTTC. Amino acid sequence: CSVERTGGGYTF.